A selection of T cell receptor beta chains follows, all from one sample in a study of blood T cell repertoires in COVID-19. Measured with immunoSEQ multiplex PCR; TCRdb has only the in-frame clones, and not every one. The sample comprises roughly 230,000 clones, around 83% of which are singletons, and more than 6.5% rests with the top ten. The specimen was PBMCs or T cells enriched from blood (not recorded which). These receptor sequences come from a woman aged 50 to 65 who had been exposed to COVID-19. Both conserved end residues are part of each CDR3. The D gene is left open where the match is weak. Clone size is not always given. Where it is, it says once, few, many or a class for expanded clones.

J	V	length	D	size	DNA	CDR3
TRBJ1-2	TRBV29-1	14	TRBD1	NA	TGCAGCGTGCCCGACAGGGGGACTAACTATGGCTACACCTTC	CSVPDRGTNYGYTF
TRBJ2-2	TRBV2	15	NA	NA	TGTGCCAGCAGCCCCCAGCGGGTGAACACCGGGGAGCTGTTTTTT	CASSPQRVNTGELFF
TRBJ1-5	TRBV30	14	NA	NA	TGTGCCTGGAGTTCGACAGCTGGAAATCAGCCCCAGCATTTT	CAWSSTAGNQPQHF
TRBJ2-3	TRBV7-6	14	NA	NA	TGTGCCAGCAGCCCTAACCCGGGAGCTACTTTGCAGTATTTT	CASSPNPGATLQYF
TRBJ1-1	TRBV18	14	NA	NA	TGTGCCAGCTCACCGGGGGGGGCGAACACTGAAGCTTTCTTT	CASSPGGANTEAFF
TRBJ1-3	TRBV5-1	17	TRBD1	NA	TGCGCCAGCAGCTTGTCACAGGGGACCCCTTCTGGAAACACCATATATTTT	CASSLSQGTPSGNTIYF
TRBJ1-6	TRBV9	14	NA	NA	TGTGCCAGCAGCCCCCAACTGAATAATTCACCCCTCCACTTT	CASSPQLNNSPLHF
TRBJ2-5	TRBV5-1	16	TRBD1	NA	TGCGCCAGCAGCCCGCGGACAGGGGGCTCGGGGGAGACCCAGTACTTC	CASSPRTGGSGETQYF
TRBJ2-7	TRBV11-2	15	NA	NA	TGTGCCAGCAGCTTTTTCCAGGGGAAGACCTACGAGCAGTACTTC	CASSFFQGKTYEQYF
TRBJ1-1	TRBV19	15	TRBD1	NA	TGTGCCAGTAGCCCCACCTCAGGGGGCTACACTGAAGCTTTCTTT	CASSPTSGGYTEAFF
TRBJ1-3	TRBV29-1	13	NA	NA	TGCAGTGCCTCGGAGGAGTCTGGAAACACCATATATTTT	CSASEESGNTIYF
TRBJ1-1	TRBV25-1	15	NA	NA	TGTGCCAGCAGTCGGGACTTACTAGGGGACACTGAAGCTTTCTTT	CASSRDLLGDTEAFF
TRBJ2-2	TRBV11-2	13	NA	few	TGTGCCAGCAGCCAACCCTCGGAGGAGGAGCTGTTTTTT	CASSQPSEEELFF
TRBJ1-5	TRBV6-5	14	NA	NA	TGTGCCAGCAGTCCCGACAACAGCAATCAGCCCCAGCATTTT	CASSPDNSNQPQHF
TRBJ2-7	TRBV7-2	15	NA	NA	TGTGCCAGCAGCTTAGGGGGCGGGGGCCCCTACGAGCAGTACTTC	CASSLGGGGPYEQYF
TRBJ1-6	TRBV7-6	17	NA	NA	TGTGCCAGCAGCTTAGTTGCCGGACAGAACTATAATTCACCCCTCCACTTT	CASSLVAGQNYNSPLHF
TRBJ1-6	TRBV27	14	NA	NA	TGTGCCAGCAGTTTAGGCGGAAATAATTCACCCCTCCACTTT	CASSLGGNNSPLHF
TRBJ1-2	TRBV7-2	15	NA	NA	TGTGCCAGCAGCTTACGTCCCGGGGAAAACTATGGCTACACCTTC	CASSLRPGENYGYTF
TRBJ1-2	TRBV4-3	15	NA	once	TGCGCCAGCAGCGCGACACAGGGCTCGATGGGTGGCTACACCTTC	CASSATQGSMGGYTF
TRBJ2-6	TRBV7-2	15	NA	once	TGTGCCAGCAGCTCGACAGCCTCTGGGGCCAACGTCCTGACTTTC	CASSSTASGANVLTF
TRBJ2-5	TRBV4-1	15	NA	NA	TGCGCCAGCAGCCAAGTGGGTCCCGGGGGTGAGACCCAGTACTTC	CASSQVGPGGETQYF
TRBJ1-1	TRBV7-9	14	NA	few	TGTGCCAGCAGCTCCCTACAGGGAAAGAATGAAGCTTTCTTT	CASSSLQGKNEAFF
TRBJ1-5	TRBV12-3/TRBV12-4	13	NA	NA	TGTGCCAGCAGCCCCGGCGGCTCACAGCCCCAGCATTTT	CASSPGGSQPQHF
TRBJ2-2	TRBV6-4	16	NA	NA	TGTGCCCGCAGTGACTCGCGCGGGGGCGGGGCCGGGGAGCTGTTTTTT	CARSDSRGGGAGELFF
TRBJ2-7	TRBV19	12	TRBD1	NA	TGTGCCAGTAGAAACAGGGGTGGGGAGCAGTACTTC	CASRNRGGEQYF
TRBJ2-3	TRBV5-4	19	TRBD2	NA	TGTGCCAGCAGCCCCGACCTAGCGGGGGCCTTTATTAGCACAGATACGCAGTATTTT	CASSPDLAGAFISTDTQYF
TRBJ1-4	TRBV10-3	15	NA	NA	TGTGCCATCACCCCAGATGGAGGGTTGGGCGAAAAACTGTTTTTT	CAITPDGGLGEKLFF
TRBJ1-2	TRBV6-5	12	NA	NA	TGTGCCAGCAGTTACAGGGGTTATGGCTACACCTTC	CASSYRGYGYTF
TRBJ1-2	TRBV6-2/TRBV6-3	15	NA	few	TGTGCCAGCAGTTACGTCGGGGGGCCCTCTGAGGGCTACACCTTC	CASSYVGGPSEGYTF